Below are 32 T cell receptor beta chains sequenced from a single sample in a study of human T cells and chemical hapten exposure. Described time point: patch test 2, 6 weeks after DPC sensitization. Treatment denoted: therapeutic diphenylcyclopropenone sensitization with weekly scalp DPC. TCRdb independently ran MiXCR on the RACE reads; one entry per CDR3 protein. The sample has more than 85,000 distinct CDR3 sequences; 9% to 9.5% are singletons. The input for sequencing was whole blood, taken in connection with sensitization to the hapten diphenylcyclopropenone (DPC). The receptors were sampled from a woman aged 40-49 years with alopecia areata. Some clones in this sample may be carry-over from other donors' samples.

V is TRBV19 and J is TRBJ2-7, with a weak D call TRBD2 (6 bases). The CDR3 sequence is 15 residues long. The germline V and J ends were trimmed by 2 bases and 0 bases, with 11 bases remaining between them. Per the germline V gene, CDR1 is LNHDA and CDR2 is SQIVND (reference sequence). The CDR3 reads CASSIRAGSSYEQYF. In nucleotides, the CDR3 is TGTGCCAGTAGTATAAGGGCGGGGAGCTCCTACGAGCAGTACTTC.

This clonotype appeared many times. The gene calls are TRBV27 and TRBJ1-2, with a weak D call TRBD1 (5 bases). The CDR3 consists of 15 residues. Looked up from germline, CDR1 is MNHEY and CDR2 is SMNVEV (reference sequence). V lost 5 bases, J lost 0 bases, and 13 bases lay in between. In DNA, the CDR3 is TGTGCCAGCAGTCCTACATGGGGGACTAACTATGGCTACACCTTC. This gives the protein CASSPTWGTNYGYTF.

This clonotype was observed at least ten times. The CDR3 protein is CASSQGPGQGTGELFF. The CDR3 DNA reads TGTGCCAGCAGCCAAGGCCCCGGACAGGGGACCGGGGAGCTGTTTTTT. The V call is TRBV14, the J call TRBJ2-2, with 9 bases lining up with TRBD1. The CDR3 runs to 16 residues. Germline V gives CDR1 SGHDN, CDR2 FVKESK. The V segment lost 1 base and the J segment 5 bases; nucleotides outside the gene matches: 5.

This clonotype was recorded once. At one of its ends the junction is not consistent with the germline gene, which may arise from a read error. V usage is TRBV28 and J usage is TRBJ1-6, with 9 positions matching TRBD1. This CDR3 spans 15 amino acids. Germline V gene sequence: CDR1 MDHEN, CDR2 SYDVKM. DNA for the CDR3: TGTACCAGCAGACAAACAGGGGGCAGAAATTCACCCCTCCACTTT. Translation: CTSRQTGGRNSPLHF.

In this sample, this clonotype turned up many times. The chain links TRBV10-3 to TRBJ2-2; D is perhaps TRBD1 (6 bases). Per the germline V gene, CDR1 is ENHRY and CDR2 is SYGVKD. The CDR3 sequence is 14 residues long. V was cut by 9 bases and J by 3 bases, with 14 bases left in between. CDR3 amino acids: CAMSRTADTGELFF. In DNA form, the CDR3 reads TGTGCCATGTCACGGACAGCAGACACCGGGGAGCTGTTTTTT.

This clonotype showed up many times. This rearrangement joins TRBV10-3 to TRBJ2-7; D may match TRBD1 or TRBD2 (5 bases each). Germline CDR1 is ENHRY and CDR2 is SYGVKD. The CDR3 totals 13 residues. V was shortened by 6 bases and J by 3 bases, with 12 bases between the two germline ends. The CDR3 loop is CAIRDGTYYEQYF. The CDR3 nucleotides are TGTGCCATCAGGGACGGGACCTACTACGAGCAGTACTTC.

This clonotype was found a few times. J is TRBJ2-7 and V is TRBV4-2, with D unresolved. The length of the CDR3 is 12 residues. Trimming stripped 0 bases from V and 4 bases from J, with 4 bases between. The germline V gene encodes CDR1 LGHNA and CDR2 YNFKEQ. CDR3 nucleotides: TGTGCCAGCAGCCAAGATAGGTACGAGCAGTACTTC. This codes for CASSQDRYEQYF.

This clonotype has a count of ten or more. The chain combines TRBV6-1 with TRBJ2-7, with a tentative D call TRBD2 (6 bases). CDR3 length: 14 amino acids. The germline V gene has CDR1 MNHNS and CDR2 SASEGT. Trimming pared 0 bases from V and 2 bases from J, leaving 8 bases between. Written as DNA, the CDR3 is TGTGCCAGCAGTGAAGCGGGGAGGACCTACGAGCAGTACTTC. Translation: CASSEAGRTYEQYF.

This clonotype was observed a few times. The CDR3 DNA sequence: TGTGCCAGCAGCTTGGTCTCCGGGGACCTAACCACCTCTGGGGCCAACGTCCTGACTTTC. Translation gives CASSLVSGDLTTSGANVLTF. The rearrangement uses TRBV5-5 and TRBJ2-6; TRBD1 or TRBD2 may be the D gene (5 bases each). This CDR3 spans 20 amino acids. The germline CDR1 and CDR2 sequences are SGHKS and YYEKEE (reference sequence). The V end was cut by 0 bases, the J end by 0 bases, with 19 bases between.

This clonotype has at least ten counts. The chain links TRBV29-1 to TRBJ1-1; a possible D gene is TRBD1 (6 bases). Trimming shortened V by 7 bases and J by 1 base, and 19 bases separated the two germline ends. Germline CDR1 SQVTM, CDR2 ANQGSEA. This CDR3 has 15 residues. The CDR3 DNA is TGCAGCGCCAGACTTCATGGGACAAGGAACACTGAAGCTTTCTTT. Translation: CSARLHGTRNTEAFF. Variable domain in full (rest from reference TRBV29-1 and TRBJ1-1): SAVISQKPSRDICQRGTSLTIQCQVDSQVTMMFWYRQQPGQSLTLIATANQGSEATYESGFVIDKFPISRPNLTFSTLTVSNMSPEDSSIYLCSARLHGTRNTEAFFGQGTRLTVV.

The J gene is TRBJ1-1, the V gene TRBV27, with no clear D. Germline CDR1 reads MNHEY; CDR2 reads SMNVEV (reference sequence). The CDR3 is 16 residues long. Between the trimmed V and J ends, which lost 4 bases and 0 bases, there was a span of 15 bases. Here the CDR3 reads CASSSWREDLNTEAFF. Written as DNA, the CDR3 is TGTGCCAGCAGTTCCTGGCGAGAGGACCTGAACACTGAAGCTTTCTTT.

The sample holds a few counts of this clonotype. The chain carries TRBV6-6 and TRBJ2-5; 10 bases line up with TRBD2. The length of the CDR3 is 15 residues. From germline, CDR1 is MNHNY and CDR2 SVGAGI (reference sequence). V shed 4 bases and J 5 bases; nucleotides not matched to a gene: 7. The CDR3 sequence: CASSSLAGAGETQYF. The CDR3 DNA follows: TGTGCCAGCAGTTCCCTAGCGGGGGCCGGGGAGACCCAGTACTTC.

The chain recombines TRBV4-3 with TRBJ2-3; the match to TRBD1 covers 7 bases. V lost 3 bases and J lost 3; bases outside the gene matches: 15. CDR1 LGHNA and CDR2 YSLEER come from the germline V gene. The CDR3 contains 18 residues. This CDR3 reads CASSHLPSHRGRTDTQYF. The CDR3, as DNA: TGCGCCAGCAGCCACCTTCCTAGTCACAGGGGCAGGACAGATACGCAGTATTTT.

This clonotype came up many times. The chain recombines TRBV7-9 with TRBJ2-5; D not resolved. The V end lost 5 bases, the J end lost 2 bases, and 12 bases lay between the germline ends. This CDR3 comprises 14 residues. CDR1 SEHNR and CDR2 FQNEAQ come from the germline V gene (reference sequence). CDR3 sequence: CASSGKRMQETQYF. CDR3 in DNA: TGTGCCAGCAGCGGGAAGCGTATGCAAGAGACCCAGTACTTC.

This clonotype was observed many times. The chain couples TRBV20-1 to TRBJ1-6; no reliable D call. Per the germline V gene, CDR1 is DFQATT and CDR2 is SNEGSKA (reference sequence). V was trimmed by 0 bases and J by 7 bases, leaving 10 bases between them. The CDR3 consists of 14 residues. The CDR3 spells CSAREIPGNSPLHF. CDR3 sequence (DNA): TGCAGTGCTAGAGAAATACCCGGGAATTCACCCCTCCACTTT.

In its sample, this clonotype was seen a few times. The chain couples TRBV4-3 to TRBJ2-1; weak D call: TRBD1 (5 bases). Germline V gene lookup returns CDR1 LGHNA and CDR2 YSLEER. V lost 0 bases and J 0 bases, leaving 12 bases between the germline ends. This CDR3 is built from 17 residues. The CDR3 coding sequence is TGCGCCAGCAGCCAAGAGGCCGTCAGGGCCTCCTACAATGAGCAGTTCTTC. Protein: CASSQEAVRASYNEQFF.

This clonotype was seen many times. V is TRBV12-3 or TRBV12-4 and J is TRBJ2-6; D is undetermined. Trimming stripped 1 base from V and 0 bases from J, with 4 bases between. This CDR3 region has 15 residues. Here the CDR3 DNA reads TGTGCCAGCAGTTTAGTCGGCTCTGGGGCCAACGTCCTGACTTTC. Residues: CASSLVGSGANVLTF.

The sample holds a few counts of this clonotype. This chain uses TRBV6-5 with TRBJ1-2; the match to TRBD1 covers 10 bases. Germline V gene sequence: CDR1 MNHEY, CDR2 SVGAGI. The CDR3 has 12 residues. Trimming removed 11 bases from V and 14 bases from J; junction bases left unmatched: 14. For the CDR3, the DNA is TGTGCCTCCAACCCCGGGACAGGGGTCAAAACCTTC. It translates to CASNPGTGVKTF.

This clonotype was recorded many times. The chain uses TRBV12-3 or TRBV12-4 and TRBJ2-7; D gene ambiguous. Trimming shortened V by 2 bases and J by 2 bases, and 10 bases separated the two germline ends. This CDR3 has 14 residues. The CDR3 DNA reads TGTGCCAGCAGTTTAAGAAGTGGGACCTACGAGCAGTACTTC. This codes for CASSLRSGTYEQYF.

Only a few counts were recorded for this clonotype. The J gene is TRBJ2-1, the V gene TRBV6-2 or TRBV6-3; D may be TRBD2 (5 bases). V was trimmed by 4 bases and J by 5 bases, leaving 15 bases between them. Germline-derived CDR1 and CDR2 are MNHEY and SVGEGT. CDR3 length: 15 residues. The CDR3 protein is CASSFTGKRDNEQFF. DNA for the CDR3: TGTGCCAGCAGTTTCACGGGGAAAAGGGACAATGAGCAGTTCTTC.

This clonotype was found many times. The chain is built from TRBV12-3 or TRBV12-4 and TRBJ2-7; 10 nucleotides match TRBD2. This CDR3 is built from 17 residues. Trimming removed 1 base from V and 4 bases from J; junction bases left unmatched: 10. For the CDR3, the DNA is TGTGCCAGCAGTTTAGGTCATGCTAGCGGGGGCAAGTACGAGCAGTACTTC. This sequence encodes CASSLGHASGGKYEQYF.

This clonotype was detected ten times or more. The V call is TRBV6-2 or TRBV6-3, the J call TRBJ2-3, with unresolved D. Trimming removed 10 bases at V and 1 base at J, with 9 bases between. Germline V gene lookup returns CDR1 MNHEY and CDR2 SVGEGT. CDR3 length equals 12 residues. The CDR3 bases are TGTGCCATCTCCCGGGGCACAGATACGCAGTATTTT. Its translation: CAISRGTDTQYF.

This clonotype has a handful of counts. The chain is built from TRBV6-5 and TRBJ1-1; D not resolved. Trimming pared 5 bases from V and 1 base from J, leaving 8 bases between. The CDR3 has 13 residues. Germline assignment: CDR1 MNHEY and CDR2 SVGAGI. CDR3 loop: CASSRSENTEAFF. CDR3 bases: TGTGCCAGCAGTCGGTCGGAGAACACTGAAGCTTTCTTT.

The CDR3 spells CASSSEGEDIQYF. CDR3 nucleotide sequence: TGCGCCAGCAGCTCGGAGGGTGAAGACATTCAGTACTTC. V is TRBV5-1 and J is TRBJ2-4; D perhaps matches TRBD2 (6 bases). Deletions cut 3 bases from V and 8 bases from J, with 12 bases between. The CDR3 extends over 13 amino acids. CDR1 is SGHRS, CDR2 YFSETQ, per germline.

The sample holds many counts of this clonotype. The CDR3, as DNA: TGTGCCAGCAGCTTAGTATCGGGGAAGAATGAGCAGTTCTTC. Its protein is CASSLVSGKNEQFF. The chain has TRBV7-9 and TRBJ2-1, with D perhaps TRBD2 (5 bases). The ends were cut back, 1 base at V and 7 bases at J, with 11 bases in the middle. Germline V gene sequence: CDR1 SEHNR, CDR2 FQNEAQ (reference sequence). This CDR3 has 14 residues.

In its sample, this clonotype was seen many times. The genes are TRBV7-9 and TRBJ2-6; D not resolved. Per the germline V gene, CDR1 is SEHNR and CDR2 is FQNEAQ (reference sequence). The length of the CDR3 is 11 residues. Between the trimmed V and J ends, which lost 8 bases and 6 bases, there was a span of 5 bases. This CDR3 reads CASREANVLTF. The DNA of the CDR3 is TGTGCCAGCCGCGAGGCCAACGTCCTGACTTTC.

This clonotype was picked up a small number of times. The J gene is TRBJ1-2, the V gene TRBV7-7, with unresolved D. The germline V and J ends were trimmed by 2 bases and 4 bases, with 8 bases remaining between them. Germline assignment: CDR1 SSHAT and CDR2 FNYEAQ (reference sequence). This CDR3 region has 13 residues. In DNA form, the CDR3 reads TGTGCCAGCAGCTTATCTAGCCCCTATGGCTACACCTTC. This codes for CASSLSSPYGYTF.

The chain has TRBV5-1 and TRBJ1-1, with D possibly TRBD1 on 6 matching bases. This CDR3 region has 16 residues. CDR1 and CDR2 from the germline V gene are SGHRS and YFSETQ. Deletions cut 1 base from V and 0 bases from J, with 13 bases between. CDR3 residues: CASSLSTGAMNTEAFF. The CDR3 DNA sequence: TGCGCCAGCAGCTTGTCGACGGGGGCGATGAACACTGAAGCTTTCTTT.

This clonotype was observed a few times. CDR3: CASSLARVTSPWETQYF. CDR3 in DNA: TGTGCCAGCAGCTTAGCGAGGGTAACGTCCCCATGGGAGACCCAGTACTTC. The V call is TRBV11-2, the J call TRBJ2-5; D perhaps matches TRBD2 (5 bases). Germline CDR1 is SGHAT and CDR2 is FQNNGV. The CDR3 is 17 residues long. Trimming pared 1 base from V and 5 bases from J, leaving 20 bases between.

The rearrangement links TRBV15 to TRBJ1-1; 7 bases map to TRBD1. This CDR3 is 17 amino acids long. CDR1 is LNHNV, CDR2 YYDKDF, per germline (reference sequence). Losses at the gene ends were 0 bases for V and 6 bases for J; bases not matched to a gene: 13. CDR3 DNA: TGTGCCACCAGCAGAGATCATCAGGGGGTCATAAGCGCTGAAGCTTTCTTT. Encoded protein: CATSRDHQGVISAEAFF.

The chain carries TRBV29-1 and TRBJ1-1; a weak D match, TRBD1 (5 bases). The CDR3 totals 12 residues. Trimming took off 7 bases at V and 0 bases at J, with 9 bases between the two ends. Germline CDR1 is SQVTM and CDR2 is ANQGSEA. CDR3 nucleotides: TGCAGCGGGGGACGGATGAACACTGAAGCTTTCTTT. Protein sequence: CSGGRMNTEAFF.

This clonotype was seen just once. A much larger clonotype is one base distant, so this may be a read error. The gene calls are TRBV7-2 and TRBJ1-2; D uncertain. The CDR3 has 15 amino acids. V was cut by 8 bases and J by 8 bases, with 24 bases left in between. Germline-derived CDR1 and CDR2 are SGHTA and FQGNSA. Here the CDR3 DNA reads TGTGCCAGCTGCCCCTTCCACGGGTCGGGCGGAGGCTACACCTTC. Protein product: CASCPFHGSGGGYTF. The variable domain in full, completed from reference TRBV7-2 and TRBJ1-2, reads GAGVSQSPSNKVTEKGKDVELRCDPISGHTALYWYRQSLGQGLEFLIYFQGNSAPDKSGLPSDRFSAERTGGSVSTLTIQRTQQEDSAVYLCASCPFHGSGGGYTFGSGTRLTVV.